This TCR beta chain comes out of a study of shared clonotypes between healthy human individuals. Deletions cut 8 bases from V and 4 bases from J, with 8 bases between. CDR3 size: 11 residues. Per germline, CDR1 SQVTM and CDR2 ANQGSEA. An assay was performed, and its level was deep. Produced via immunoSEQ multiplex PCR; TCRdb's table is partial and in-frame only. This table holds about 2.4 million clones, roughly 93% found once. The V gene is TRBV29-1, the J gene TRBJ1-4; no clear D gene. This TCR was recovered from a man younger than 35 in good health. Some clones in this sample may be carry-over from other donors' samples. Input material: naive CD4+ T cells from PBMCs. Subset: CD45RA+ positively selected. The CDR3 bases are TGCAGCTTCTCGTATAATGAAAAACTGTTTTTT. Translated, it gives CSFSYNEKLFF.